The T cell receptor beta chain under discussion was sequenced for a study of blood T cell repertoires in COVID-19 (dated by TCRdb to the early 2020s). Describing the broader study: Collaborator samples came from the United States, Italy and Spain and covered acute and convalescent phases of COVID-19. The material from the prospective study consisted of cDNA or gDNA derived from T cells, B-cell-depleted T cells, or PBMCs. Subjects who had been exposed to COVID-19, were actively infected with it, or had recovered from it provided the deeply sampled blood TCRbeta repertoires that made up the dataset. The repertoires were made available in a free public database intended to serve as a resource for research on the immune response to SARS-CoV-2. Samples came from the ongoing ImmuneRACE study (first 160 participants) plus 1,254 subjects from 6 global collaborators. Sample metadata almost always included a de-identified subject ID, COVID-19 status, age in years and sex. Where available, HLA class I and class II types were taken from metadata supplied by the sample provider and were not determined by assay-based typing.

As for this clone: Its antigen remains unidentified. No clone much larger than this one lies a single base away; base qualities are absent.

Trimming leaves V shorter by 4 bases and J shorter by 7 bases, with the junction holding 7 bases beyond the gene matches. CDR1 and CDR2 were assigned from the germline V gene (reference sequence) as SGHNT and YYREEE. The CDR3, from cysteine to phenylalanine, totals 14 residues. Just CDR3 DNA is preserved here, 42 bases in frame from base 1. What the study reported, not specific to this receptor: The amount of clinical and demographic metadata varied by source and participant and was provided uncurated.

Collaborating institutions collected whole blood in K2EDTA tubes following their own protocols. For TCRbeta analysis, collaborators shipped samples as frozen whole blood, isolated PBMCs, or DNA extracted from either of those sample types. The immunoSEQ Assay, a bias-controlled multiplex PCR, was used to amplify TCRbeta CDR3 regions from genomic DNA. Per the source publication's procedure: The number of nucleated cells in each sample was estimated by amplification of reference gene primers within the assay. To quantify the absolute abundance of each unique TCRbeta CDR3 rearrangement, sequence reads were collapsed and filtered. For each sample, productive Simpson clonality was calculated as the square root of Simpson's diversity index across productive rearrangements. As stored in TCRdb, this immuneACCESS dataset retains in-frame rearrangements with V and J assigned. A fraction of the clones does not appear; measured against another copy, unresolved V genes explain less than half of the discrepancy, and the remainder lacks a known reason. V and J calls and clone size are given by that table; D and trimming were obtained from the DNA. This sample gives 110,000 to 150,000 clones in total; roughly 85% of them show up just once. Jointly, the top ten make up 2.5% to 3% of the sample.

The specimen was peripheral blood. This TCR was recovered from a man between 45 and 60 years old with acute or convalescent COVID-19. Here the chain combines TRBV5-4 and TRBJ1-2; TRBD1 lines up with 10 middle nucleotides. The encoded CDR3 is CASSRTGGHSGYTF. The bases are TGTGCCAGCAGCCGGACAGGGGGACACTCTGGCTACACCTTC.